The sample holds many counts of the clone carrying this T cell receptor (beta chain). The V gene end was trimmed by 7 bases and the J gene end by 4 bases; junction bases not matched to a gene: 9. The CDR3 is 14 amino acids. The germline V gene encodes CDR1 MNHNS and CDR2 SASEGT. This sample is part of a study of CD8 T cells in ankylosing spondylitis. TCRdb re-derived calls from the 5' RACE reads in MiXCR, one entry per CDR3 protein. The table has about 240,000 distinct CDR3 sequences, around 11% seen once; the top ten hold under 8%. The sample taken for sequencing was blood, either unsorted or a sorted T cell fraction (not recorded which). The TCR originated in a male donor with ankylosing spondylitis or in good health (not recorded which). The rearrangement links TRBV6-1 to TRBJ1-1, with 7 bases fitting TRBD1. The CDR3: CASKPTGAFTEAFF. The CDR3 coding sequence is TGTGCCAGCAAACCAACAGGGGCTTTCACTGAAGCTTTCTTT.